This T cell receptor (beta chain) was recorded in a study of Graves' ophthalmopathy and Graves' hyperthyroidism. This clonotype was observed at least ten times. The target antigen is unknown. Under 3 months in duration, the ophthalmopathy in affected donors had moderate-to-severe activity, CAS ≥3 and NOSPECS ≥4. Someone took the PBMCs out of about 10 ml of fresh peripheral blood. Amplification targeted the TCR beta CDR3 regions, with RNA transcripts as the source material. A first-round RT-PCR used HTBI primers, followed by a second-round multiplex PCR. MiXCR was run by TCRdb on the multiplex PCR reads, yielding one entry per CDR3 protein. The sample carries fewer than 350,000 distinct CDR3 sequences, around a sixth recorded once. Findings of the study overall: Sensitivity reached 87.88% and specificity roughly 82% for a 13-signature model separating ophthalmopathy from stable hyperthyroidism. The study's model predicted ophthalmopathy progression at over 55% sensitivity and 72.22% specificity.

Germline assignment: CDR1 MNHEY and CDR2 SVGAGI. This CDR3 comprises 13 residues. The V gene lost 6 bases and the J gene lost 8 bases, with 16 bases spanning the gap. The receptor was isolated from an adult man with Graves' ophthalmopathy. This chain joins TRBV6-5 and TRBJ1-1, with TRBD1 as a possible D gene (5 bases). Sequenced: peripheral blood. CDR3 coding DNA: TGTGCCAGCAGAAACATCCGGGACGAAGAAGCTTTCTTT. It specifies CASRNIRDEEAFF.